Presented here are 16 T cell receptor beta chains from one specimen sequenced in a study of blood T cells in healthy people across ages (dated by TCRdb to the mid-2010s). The library was prepared using 5' RACE. Sequencing instrument: Illumina HiSeq 2500. A second about 6 to 11 cycle PCR used a sample-barcoded 5' primer and a J-beta primer mix. Starting from the raw public reads, TCRdb applied fastp trimming at Q25, assembled clones with MiXCR and retained in-frame beta chains. Every CDR3 protein is listed once, alongside the most common genes and DNA of its rows. The sample data list roughly 790,000 distinct CDR3 sequences, and roughly 47% of these were observed just once. The ten most abundant clones make up around 20% of the sample. The sequenced sample was blood. These TCRs come from a woman in her sixties in good health.

This rearrangement joins TRBV9 to TRBJ2-1, with 7 bases lining up with TRBD2. In germline, CDR1 is SGDLS, CDR2 YYNGEE. After removal of 3 bases from V and 0 bases from J, the junction contained 9 bases not matched to a gene. CDR3 length equals 17 residues. In DNA, the CDR3 is TGTGCCAGCAGCGGCGCGGGGCTAGCGGTCTCCTACAATGAGCAGTTCTTC. This translates into CASSGAGLAVSYNEQFF. The entire variable domain, with the rest obtained from reference TRBV9 and TRBJ2-1, is as follows: DSGVTQTPKHLITATGQRVTLRCSPRSGDLSVYWYQQSLDQGLQFLIQYYNGEERAKGNILERFSAQQFPDLHSELNLSSLELGDSALYFCASSGAGLAVSYNEQFFGPGTRLTVL.

This clonotype was seen a handful of times. The J gene is TRBJ2-7, the V gene TRBV6-2 or TRBV6-3; 7 nucleotides line up with TRBD1. CDR1 and CDR2 (germline): MNHEY, SVGEGT. The CDR3 covers 18 residues. The trim removed 6 bases at V and 2 bases at J, leaving 19 bases unmatched. CDR3 loop: CASSPTGTAYHITYEQYF. Here the CDR3 DNA reads TGTGCCAGCAGCCCGACCGGGACAGCCTACCATATCACCTACGAGCAGTACTTC.

The table lists this clonotype with a few counts. The chain joins TRBV2 to TRBJ2-7; the D gene could be TRBD1 or TRBD2 (5 bases each). The CDR3 sequence is 12 residues long. Germline lookup yields CDR1 SNHLY and CDR2 FYNNEI. The CDR3 nucleotides are TGTGCGAAGGGGCAGGGACCCTACGAGCAGTACTTC. This sequence encodes CAKGQGPYEQYF.

The rearrangement joins TRBV20-1 to TRBJ1-2; TRBD1 agrees at 11 bases. Germline V gene lookup returns CDR1 DFQATT and CDR2 SNEGSKA (reference sequence). The CDR3 has 13 residues. The CDR3 loop is CSETGTGGYGYTF. The DNA for the CDR3 is TGCAGCGAAACCGGGACAGGGGGCTATGGCTACACCTTC.

J is TRBJ2-1 and V is TRBV7-9; 7 bases align to TRBD2. Germline V CDR1 and CDR2: SEHNR, FQNEAQ (reference sequence). After removal of 3 bases from V and 6 bases from J, the junction contained 5 bases not matched to a gene. The CDR3 has 14 residues. This CDR3 is CASSLMTSRNEQFF. CDR3 nucleotides: TGTGCCAGCAGCTTGATGACTAGCCGCAATGAGCAGTTCTTC.

The chain couples TRBV7-2 to TRBJ2-5; 8 nucleotides agree with TRBD1. J gave up 4 bases and V 1 base, and 8 bases lay outside the gene matches. The germline V gene has CDR1 SGHTA and CDR2 FQGNSA. The CDR3 totals 16 residues. In nucleotides, the CDR3 is TGTGCCAGCAGCTTAGGTACTGGACAGGGTCGAGAGACCCAGTACTTC. Translation gives CASSLGTGQGRETQYF.

The chain combines TRBV18 with TRBJ2-1, with TRBD2 identical over 13 bases. V lost 8 bases to trimming and J lost 4 bases; unmatched junction nucleotides: 5. The CDR3 runs to 15 residues. CDR1 and CDR2 from the germline V gene are KGHSH and LQKENI. CDR3 bases: TGTGCCAGCAGTACGGGACTAGCGGGATACAATGAGCAGTTCTTC. It is translated as CASSTGLAGYNEQFF.

This clonotype appeared a single time. The junction differs from germline at one of its ends, possibly a read error. The CDR3 bases are TGTGCCAGCAGCCTAGCGCAGAATAATTCACCCCTCCACTTT. Protein: CASSLAQNNSPLHF. V is TRBV7-2 and J is TRBJ1-6, with D hard to call. Germline values: CDR1 SGHTA, CDR2 FQGNSA. The CDR3 sequence is 14 residues long.

The J gene is TRBJ2-1, the V gene TRBV6-2 or TRBV6-3; 8 bases are shared with TRBD2. CDR1 is MNHEY, CDR2 SVGEGT, per germline. The CDR3 runs to 18 residues. V was clipped by 7 bases and J by 5 bases; unmatched bases: 19. For the CDR3, the DNA is TGTGCCAGCACCTACCCTCACTTTCTGACTAGCGCCAACAATGAGCAGTTCTTC. Protein product: CASTYPHFLTSANNEQFF.

This chain joins TRBV7-2 and TRBJ2-1, with 11 bases identical to TRBD2. Trimming removed 3 bases from V and 7 bases from J; junction bases left unmatched: 11. Germline V CDR1 and CDR2: SGHTA, FQGNSA. The CDR3 runs 17 residues. This CDR3 reads CASSFRLAGGWRNEQFF. DNA of the CDR3: TGTGCCAGCAGCTTCCGTCTAGCGGGGGGCTGGAGAAATGAGCAGTTCTTC.

This sequence joins TRBV10-3 and TRBJ2-7; tentative D call: TRBD1 (7 bases). V was clipped by 5 bases and J by 2 bases, with 16 bases between them. Germline CDR1 ENHRY, CDR2 SYGVKD. The CDR3 has 15 amino acids. CDR3 sequence (DNA): TGTGCCATCAGTCCACAGGGGAGGAGGGCCTACGAGCAGTACTTC. It encodes CAISPQGRRAYEQYF.

The CDR3 protein is CSARDLAGAYNEQFF. For the CDR3, the DNA is TGCAGTGCTAGAGATCTAGCGGGAGCCTACAATGAGCAGTTCTTC. This chain joins TRBV20-1 and TRBJ2-1, with 10 positions matching TRBD2. The CDR3 loop spans 15 amino acids. CDR1 DFQATT and CDR2 SNEGSKA come from the germline V gene (reference sequence). After removal of 0 bases from V and 2 bases from J, the junction contained 1 base not matched to a gene.

The J gene is TRBJ1-4, the V gene TRBV24-1; 8 bases match TRBD1. The germline gives CDR1 KGHDR, CDR2 SFDVKD. Unmatched junction bases numbered 11, after V lost 4 bases and J lost 5 bases. The CDR3 totals 17 residues. Here the CDR3 reads CATSEDRTGGENEKLFF. The DNA of the CDR3 is TGTGCCACCAGTGAGGATCGTACAGGGGGGGAGAATGAAAAACTGTTTTTT.

This clonotype was seen repeatedly, ten times or more. The chain combines TRBV15 with TRBJ2-1, with D possibly matching TRBD2 (5 bases). There are 14 residues in the CDR3. Germline loops: CDR1 LNHNV, CDR2 YYDKDF (reference sequence). Between the trimmed V and J ends, which lost 0 bases and 9 bases, there was a span of 12 bases. CDR3 nucleotide sequence: TGTGCCACCAGCAGAGATTTTGGGGAGAGTGAGCAGTTCTTC. Encoded protein: CATSRDFGESEQFF.

This clonotype has ten or more counts. This chain uses TRBV20-1 with TRBJ2-5, with TRBD2 matching 10 bases. The CDR3 covers 14 residues. The V gene end was trimmed by 5 bases and the J gene end by 4 bases; junction bases not matched to a gene: 7. Germline CDR1 is DFQATT and CDR2 is SNEGSKA (reference sequence). The CDR3 spells CSAPPSGSRETQYF. CDR3 bases: TGCAGTGCTCCCCCTAGCGGGAGCAGAGAGACCCAGTACTTC.

V is TRBV7-3 and J is TRBJ2-2; D may be TRBD1 (6 bases). V lost 3 bases and J lost 3, with 17 bases in between. Per the germline V gene, CDR1 is SGHTA and CDR2 is FQGTGA. This CDR3 region has 17 residues. DNA for the CDR3: TGTGCCAGCAGCTTTAGGCCCCGGACAGAAGACACCGGGGAGCTGTTTTTT. Translation gives CASSFRPRTEDTGELFF.